The clone carrying this TCR beta chain was detected only once. The table came from immunoSEQ multiplex PCR; TCRdb's copy has only in-frame clones and leaves some out. The top ten clones hold 4.6% of a sample with about 11,000 clones, approximately 89% of them seen once. This CDR3 is built from 16 residues. The germline gives CDR1 SGHDT, CDR2 YYEEEE. V shed 0 bases and J shed 0 bases, with 12 bases lying between them. This specimen comes from a study of blood T cell repertoires in COVID-19. The sample taken for sequencing was peripheral blood. The sequence was obtained from a human donor in a cohort sampled during active COVID-19. The rearrangement uses TRBV5-6 and TRBJ1-2, with D hard to call. For the CDR3, the DNA is TGTGCCAGCAGCTTGGAAGGAGGGCGGACTAACTATGGCTACACCTTC. It codes for CASSLEGGRTNYGYTF.